This TCR beta chain was profiled in a study of PD-L1 blockade in urothelial cancer. Study-wide background: Patients' atezolizumab regimen, 1,200 mg intravenously every 3 weeks, began in the mid-2010s.

Stated time point: peripheral blood 6 weeks after treatment start. Each PCR contained spiked-in synthetic TCR analog templates. Clones were sequenced by immunoSEQ multiplex PCR, and TCRdb holds only the in-frame ones, with some missing. The profile shows 95,000 to 130,000 clones, more than 85% of them singletons. V was clipped by 7 bases and J by 3 bases; unmatched bases: 5. This CDR3 is built from 13 residues. CDR1 SQVTM and CDR2 ANQGSEA come from the germline V gene. This receptor was taken from a man aged 55 to 70 with urothelial cancer. J is TRBJ1-2 and V is TRBV29-1; TRBD1 matches at 10 bases. Sequenced material: PBMCs, taken around atezolizumab (anti-PD-L1) treatment. The CDR3 spells CSAGTGVYYGYTF. CDR3 DNA: TGCAGCGCCGGGACAGGGGTTTACTATGGCTACACCTTC.